One sample yielded the 31 T cell receptor beta chains listed below, sequenced in a study of cytomegalovirus exposure and HLA in healthy donors. 13 Jbeta primers and 60 Vbeta primers were used for the PCR. The repertoire was sequenced with immunoSEQ multiplex PCR; TCRdb's copy has only in-frame clones and lacks some. The table has about 190,000 clones, roughly 73% seen once. Sequenced: PBMCs. All receptors come from a woman aged 25-40 years in good health and CMV-seropositive.

The gene calls are TRBV28 and TRBJ2-7, with D possibly TRBD2 on 5 matching bases. The germline V and J ends were trimmed by 6 bases and 3 bases, with 15 bases remaining between them. Germline lookup yields CDR1 MDHEN and CDR2 SYDVKM. CDR3 length: 14 residues. The CDR3 DNA is TGTGCCAGCAGGGAGAGCGGAGCCCGCTACGAGCAGTACTTC. Translated, it gives CASRESGARYEQYF.

The rearrangement joins TRBV10-3 to TRBJ2-5; D ambiguous. This CDR3 has 11 amino acids. Per germline, CDR1 ENHRY and CDR2 SYGVKD. The V end was cut by 9 bases, the J end by 5 bases, with 10 bases between. Here the CDR3 reads CAMGPGETQYF. As DNA, the CDR3 is TGTGCCATGGGCCCTGGGGAGACCCAGTACTTC.

The rearrangement links TRBV9 to TRBJ1-1, with D unresolved. From germline, CDR1 is SGDLS and CDR2 YYNGEE. There are 14 residues in the CDR3. Trimming left V 3 bases short and J 4 bases short, with 13 bases between. Here the CDR3 reads CASSADKEGTEAFF. The CDR3 DNA follows: TGTGCCAGCAGCGCCGACAAGGAAGGCACTGAAGCTTTCTTT.

The DNA for the CDR3 is TGTGCCAGCTTGCAGGGCCCCGGGGAGCTGTTTTTT. Its translation: CASLQGPGELFF. V usage is TRBV2 and J usage is TRBJ2-2; perhaps TRBD1 as D (5 bases). V dropped 8 bases and J dropped 6 bases, with 10 bases sitting between them. Germline V CDR1 and CDR2: SNHLY, FYNNEI. This CDR3 spans 12 amino acids.

The chain combines TRBV7-2 with TRBJ1-1; TRBD1 agrees at 8 bases. Germline trimming cut 4 bases from V and 5 bases from J; bases unmatched to any gene: 6. Germline V lookup: CDR1 SGHTA, CDR2 FQGNSA. The CDR3 spans 14 residues. The CDR3 here is CASSSQGAVTEAFF. DNA of the CDR3: TGTGCCAGCAGCTCCCAGGGGGCTGTGACTGAAGCTTTCTTT.

This chain joins TRBV5-4 and TRBJ2-1, with 11 nucleotides matching TRBD1. Trimming removed 4 bases from V and 4 bases from J; junction bases left unmatched: 4. Per germline, CDR1 SGHNT and CDR2 YYREEE (reference sequence). This CDR3 region has 15 residues. CDR3 sequence reads: CASSRDRGTYNEQFF. CDR3 bases: TGTGCCAGCAGCCGGGACAGGGGGACTTACAATGAGCAGTTCTTC.

The chain has TRBV7-2 and TRBJ2-5, with 8 bases that match TRBD2. CDR3 length equals 15 residues. V trimming: 5 bases; J trimming: 3 bases; junction bases outside the gene matches: 8. Per germline, CDR1 SGHTA and CDR2 FQGNSA. The CDR3 sequence is CASSLSGGIEETQYF. The CDR3 DNA sequence: TGTGCCAGCAGCCTGTCGGGAGGGATCGAAGAGACCCAGTACTTC.

V is TRBV27 and J is TRBJ2-1, with 14 bases aligning to TRBD2. V lost 5 bases, J lost 4 bases, and 13 bases stayed unmatched. This CDR3 region has 19 residues. The germline gives CDR1 MNHEY, CDR2 SMNVEV (reference sequence). The CDR3 protein is CASSPGTSGSGWGYNEQFF. The CDR3 DNA reads as TGTGCCAGCAGTCCAGGGACTAGCGGGAGCGGTTGGGGGTACAATGAGCAGTTCTTC.

This clone was counted between two and nine times. J is TRBJ1-6 and V is TRBV11-2; D gene ambiguous. The CDR3 loop spans 13 amino acids. Germline V gives CDR1 SGHAT, CDR2 FQNNGV. Trimming stripped 8 bases from V and 10 bases from J, with 15 bases between. CDR3 bases: TGTGCCAGCTGTGTCGGGAAAGGGTCACCCCTCCACTTT. It translates to CASCVGKGSPLHF. Full variable domain (outside the CDR3, taken from reference TRBV11-2 and TRBJ1-6): EAGVAQSPRYKIIEKRQSVAFWCNPISGHATLYWYQQILGQGPKLLIQFQNNGVVDDSQLPKDRFSAERLKGVDSTLKIQPAKLEDSAVYLCASCVGKGSPLHFGNGTRLTVT.

This rearrangement joins TRBV7-8 to TRBJ1-2; D unresolved. Germline CDR1 is SGHVS and CDR2 is FQNEAQ. The germline V and J ends were trimmed by 5 bases and 1 base, with 8 bases remaining between them. The CDR3 contains 13 residues. CDR3 sequence: CASSPARNYGYTF. The CDR3 DNA sequence: TGTGCCAGCAGCCCCGCGCGTAACTATGGCTACACCTTC.

This sequence joins TRBV6-1 and TRBJ2-7; D is perhaps TRBD2 (6 bases). CDR3 length equals 14 residues. Germline V lookup: CDR1 MNHNS, CDR2 SASEGT. Trimming pared 7 bases from V and 1 base from J, leaving 14 bases between. The CDR3 bases are TGTGCCAGCACTACGGAGGGCACATCCTACGAGCAGTACTTC. Encoded protein: CASTTEGTSYEQYF.

V usage is TRBV11-1 and J usage is TRBJ2-2; TRBD1 matches at 7 bases. In germline, CDR1 is SGHAT, CDR2 FQDESV (reference sequence). The junction had 12 bases not matched to a gene; V was cut back by 5 bases and J by 6 bases. The CDR3 runs 16 residues. The CDR3 DNA reads TGTGCCAGCAGCGTACAGGGGCGTTGGGTCGCCGGGGAGCTGTTTTTT. Amino acid sequence: CASSVQGRWVAGELFF.

V usage is TRBV4-3 and J usage is TRBJ1-6; possible D gene TRBD1, 5 bases. The CDR3 loop spans 15 amino acids. Germline CDR1 is LGHNA and CDR2 is YSLEER. Trimming cost V 0 bases and J 12 bases, with 15 bases left between them. The CDR3 reads CASSQDLSGGKPLHF. Written as DNA, the CDR3 is TGCGCCAGCAGCCAAGATCTAAGTGGGGGGAAACCCCTCCACTTT.

J is TRBJ2-7 and V is TRBV28; D call uncertain. This CDR3 contains 12 residues. V lost 5 bases, J lost 5 bases, and 10 bases lay in between. Germline values: CDR1 MDHEN, CDR2 SYDVKM. The CDR3 bases are TGTGCCAGCAGTCCCGTCGGTCACGAGCAGTACTTC. Translation: CASSPVGHEQYF.

This clone showed up just a few times. The chain employs TRBV11-2 and TRBJ1-4; TRBD1 might be the D (5 bases). The length of the CDR3 is 16 residues. V shed 1 base and J shed 8 bases, with 17 bases lying between them. Per the germline V gene, CDR1 is SGHAT and CDR2 is FQNNGV. The CDR3 region has the DNA TGTGCCAGCAGCTTAGGACAGCTTGGATCGGCCGAAAAACTGTTTTTT. Amino acids: CASSLGQLGSAEKLFF.

The chain joins TRBV4-2 to TRBJ1-2; D is unresolved. The length of the CDR3 is 14 residues. V gave up 0 bases and J gave up 2 bases, with 7 bases separating them. Looked up from germline, CDR1 is LGHNA and CDR2 is YNFKEQ. CDR3 nucleotides: TGTGCCAGCAGCCAAGATGACAAGAACTATGGCTACACCTTC. Translation: CASSQDDKNYGYTF.

V is TRBV27 and J is TRBJ1-4, with 7 bases lining up with TRBD1. V lost 7 bases, J lost 6 bases, and 11 bases stayed unmatched. Germline V gives CDR1 MNHEY, CDR2 SMNVEV (reference sequence). The CDR3 totals 15 residues. CDR3 nucleotides: TGTGCCAGCAAGCAGGGGGATAGGCTTTATGAAAAACTGTTTTTT. Translation: CASKQGDRLYEKLFF.

The V and J genes are TRBV6-1 and TRBJ2-2; 11 bases map to TRBD2. The CDR3 sequence is 15 residues long. With 8 bases clipped from V and 5 bases from J, the junction kept 7 bases outside the gene matches. Germline CDR1 and CDR2: MNHNS and SASEGT. CDR3 sequence: CASYSGGAGTGELFF. Written as DNA, the CDR3 is TGTGCCAGCTATAGCGGGGGGGCCGGTACCGGGGAGCTGTTTTTT.

The chain joins TRBV7-6 to TRBJ2-3; TRBD2 might be the D (5 bases). Per germline, CDR1 SGHVS and CDR2 FNYEAQ. V dropped 0 bases and J dropped 4 bases, with 14 bases sitting between them. The CDR3 covers 16 residues. CDR3 nucleotides: TGTGCCAGCAGCTTAGCGCTCCAGGTCGGGGCAGATACGCAGTATTTT. It specifies CASSLALQVGADTQYF.

The chain combines TRBV7-6 with TRBJ2-2; 14 bases fit TRBD2. Germline assignment: CDR1 SGHVS and CDR2 FNYEAQ. The CDR3 runs 18 residues. V dropped 5 bases and J dropped 0; count of bases not matched to a gene: 5. The CDR3 region is CASSATSGGAANTGELFF. The DNA for the CDR3 is TGTGCCAGCAGCGCGACTAGCGGGGGGGCCGCGAACACCGGGGAGCTGTTTTTT.

The chain employs TRBV11-2 and TRBJ2-5, with D perhaps matching TRBD2 (5 bases). The V gene lost 4 bases and the J gene lost 9 bases, with 12 bases spanning the gap. CDR1 is SGHAT and CDR2 is FQNNGV in the germline V gene. This CDR3 comprises 12 residues. This chain's CDR3 is CASSSSREPQYF. CDR3 nucleotide sequence: TGTGCCAGCAGCTCATCTAGGGAGCCCCAGTACTTC.

V is TRBV18 and J is TRBJ1-5; D not resolved. CDR1 and CDR2 (germline): KGHSH, LQKENI. Deletions cut 5 bases from V and 4 bases from J, with 12 bases between. This CDR3 spans 14 amino acids. The CDR3 bases are TGTGCCAGCTCAGCCCAGACTTCAAATCAGCCCCAGCATTTT. It specifies CASSAQTSNQPQHF.

V usage is TRBV7-2 and J usage is TRBJ2-7, with unresolved D. The CDR3 length is 11 residues. Germline CDR1 and CDR2: SGHTA and FQGNSA. V lost 3 bases and J lost 5, with 5 bases in between. The CDR3 DNA sequence: TGTGCCAGCAGCTTCTACGACGAGCAGTACTTC. Protein: CASSFYDEQYF. The variable domain in full, with the rest retrieved from reference TRBV7-2 and TRBJ2-7, is GAGVSQSPSNKVTEKGKDVELRCDPISGHTALYWYRQSLGQGLEFLIYFQGNSAPDKSGLPSDRFSAERTGGSVSTLTIQRTQQEDSAVYLCASSFYDEQYFGPGTRLTVT.

This clone was seen more than once but under ten times. The rearrangement joins TRBV29-1 to TRBJ2-5; D uncertain. This CDR3 is built from 10 residues. The V gene lost 4 bases and the J gene lost 5 bases, with 5 bases spanning the gap. Germline V lookup: CDR1 SQVTM, CDR2 ANQGSEA. The CDR3 DNA reads TGCAGCGTTGGTCTTGAGACCCAGTACTTC. This sequence encodes CSVGLETQYF.

The V call is TRBV2, the J call TRBJ1-2; D may be TRBD1 (6 bases). CDR1 is SNHLY, CDR2 FYNNEI, per germline. Trimming pared 5 bases from V and 1 base from J, leaving 8 bases between. The CDR3 sequence is 13 residues long. CDR3 DNA: TGTGCCAGCAGTTCAGGGGATAACTATGGCTACACCTTC. This codes for CASSSGDNYGYTF.

The CDR3 spells CAWSIRAGGTDTQYF. In DNA, the CDR3 is TGTGCCTGGAGCATCCGAGCAGGGGGCACAGATACGCAGTATTTT. The chain combines TRBV30 with TRBJ2-3; possible D gene TRBD1, 6 bases. The V gene lost 3 bases and the J gene lost 1 base, with 14 bases spanning the gap. The CDR3 has 15 residues. Germline V CDR1 and CDR2: GTSNPN, SVGIG (reference sequence).

The DNA of the CDR3 is TGTGCCAGCAGCTTAGAACGGTCCTACGAGCAGTACTTC. Translation gives CASSLERSYEQYF. The rearrangement uses TRBV7-8 and TRBJ2-7; D remains ambiguous. Trimming took off 1 base at V and 1 base at J, with 5 bases between the two ends. The CDR3 is 13 amino acids. Germline V gene sequence: CDR1 SGHVS, CDR2 FQNEAQ.

The chain has TRBV7-3 and TRBJ2-3, with D possibly matching TRBD2 (6 bases). Per the germline V gene, CDR1 is SGHTA and CDR2 is FQGTGA. Trimming took 2 bases from V and 2 from J, leaving 14 bases between them. The CDR3 is 16 amino acids. CDR3 protein: CASSLSPAGNTDTQYF. As DNA, the CDR3 is TGTGCCAGCAGCTTATCGCCAGCGGGCAACACAGATACGCAGTATTTT.

V gene TRBV7-6 combines with J gene TRBJ1-4, with 7 bases that match TRBD1. Germline V CDR1 and CDR2: SGHVS, FNYEAQ. With 2 bases clipped from V and 12 bases from J, the junction kept 6 bases outside the gene matches. This CDR3 has 13 residues. CDR3 DNA: TGTGCCAGCAGCTTAATGTTTCAGGGGGAACTGTTTTTT. Its protein is CASSLMFQGELFF.

Concerning this clone: The CDR3 end shows no conserved phenylalanine or tryptophan, and so a read error is likely. The chain uses TRBV30 and TRBJ2-3; possible D gene TRBD2, 6 bases. Trimming removed 0 bases at V and 2 bases at J, with 9 bases between. Germline V gene data show CDR1 as GTSNPN and CDR2 as SVGIG (reference sequence). This CDR3 has 14 residues. The CDR3, as DNA: TGTGCCTGGAGTGTGGGAGGATCCACAGATACGCAGTATTCT. It is translated as CAWSVGGSTDTQYS.

This clone appeared a few times. The chain joins TRBV5-1 to TRBJ2-5; 15 nucleotides align to TRBD2. CDR3 length: 15 residues. J was trimmed by 4 bases and V by 7 bases; bases with no gene match: 5. The germline V gene encodes CDR1 SGHRS and CDR2 YFSETQ. The CDR3 DNA is TGCGCCAGCGGACTGGGACTAGCGGGAGGAGAGACCCAGTACTTC. It translates to CASGLGLAGGETQYF.